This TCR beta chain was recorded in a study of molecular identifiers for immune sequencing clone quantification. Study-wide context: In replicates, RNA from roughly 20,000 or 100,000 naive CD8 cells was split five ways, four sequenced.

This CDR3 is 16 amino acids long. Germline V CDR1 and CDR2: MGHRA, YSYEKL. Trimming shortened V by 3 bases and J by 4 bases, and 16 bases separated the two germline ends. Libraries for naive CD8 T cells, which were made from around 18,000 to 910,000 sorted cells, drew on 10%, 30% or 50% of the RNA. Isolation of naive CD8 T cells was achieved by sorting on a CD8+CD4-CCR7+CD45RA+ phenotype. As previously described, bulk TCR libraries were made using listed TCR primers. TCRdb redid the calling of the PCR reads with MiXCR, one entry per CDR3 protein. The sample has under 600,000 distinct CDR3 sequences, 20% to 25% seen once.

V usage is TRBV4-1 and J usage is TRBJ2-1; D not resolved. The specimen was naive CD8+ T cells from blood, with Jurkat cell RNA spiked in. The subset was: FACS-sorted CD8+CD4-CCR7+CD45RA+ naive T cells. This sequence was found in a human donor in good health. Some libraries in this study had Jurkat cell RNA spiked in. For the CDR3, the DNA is TGCGCCAGCAGCCAGTCCGGGTCACTCAATTACAATGAGCAGTTCTTC. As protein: CASSQSGSLNYNEQFF.